This TCR beta chain was recorded in a study of cytomegalovirus exposure and HLA in healthy donors. Across the whole study: Early on, a data release was issued that held roughly 84 million unique TCRs from HLA-typed donors. The study, taken as a whole, reports: Most likely, a cluster of highly shared sequence variants arose as a sequencing artifact.

Turning to this clone: Its matching antigen is unknown. In the same sample, other DNA sequences code for this CDR3.

The ends lost 4 bases at V and 5 bases at J; junction bases unmatched: 3. Germline V gene lookup returns CDR1 KGHSH and CDR2 LQKENI. The CDR3 spans 13 residues. PCR used 60 Vbeta primers and 13 Jbeta primers. TCRdb keeps only in-frame clones here, not all; method: immunoSEQ multiplex PCR. The sample has about 190,000 clones, around 83% seen once; the top ten hold 0.7% to 0.95%. The chain recombines TRBV18 with TRBJ2-7, with TRBD2 identical over 9 bases. This receptor was identified in a woman between 18 and 30 years old in good health and CMV-seronegative. The source material was PBMCs. CDR3 in DNA: TGTGCCAGCTCACTAGCGGGGGATCACGAGCAGTACTTC. Its translation: CASSLAGDHEQYF.